This TCR beta chain was recorded in a study of blood T cell repertoires in COVID-19. The CDR3 sequence is 16 residues long. V was pared by 1 base and J by 1 base, with 5 bases of the junction left unmatched. Germline CDR1 reads SGHAT; CDR2 reads FQNNGV. Measured with immunoSEQ multiplex PCR; TCRdb has only the in-frame clones, and not every one. The table has around 140,000 clones, approximately 84% seen once. The rearrangement uses TRBV11-2 and TRBJ2-3, with TRBD2 identical over 7 bases. The TCR was taken from a human donor in a cohort sampled during active COVID-19. Sequencing was performed on peripheral blood. The CDR3 reads CASSLVPSGRTDTQYF. The CDR3 DNA sequence: TGTGCCAGCAGCTTAGTCCCTAGCGGACGCACAGATACGCAGTATTTT.